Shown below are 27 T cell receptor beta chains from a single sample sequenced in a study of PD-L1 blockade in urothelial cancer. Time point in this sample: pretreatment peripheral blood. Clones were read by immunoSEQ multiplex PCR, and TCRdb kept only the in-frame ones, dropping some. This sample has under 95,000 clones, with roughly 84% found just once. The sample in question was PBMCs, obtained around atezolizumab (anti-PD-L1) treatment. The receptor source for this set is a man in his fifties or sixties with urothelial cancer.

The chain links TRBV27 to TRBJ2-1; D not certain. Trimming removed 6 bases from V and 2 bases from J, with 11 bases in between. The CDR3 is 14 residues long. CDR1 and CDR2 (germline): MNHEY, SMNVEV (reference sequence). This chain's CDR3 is CASRPGGAYNEQFF. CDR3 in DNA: TGTGCCAGCAGACCGGGTGGCGCCTACAATGAGCAGTTCTTC.

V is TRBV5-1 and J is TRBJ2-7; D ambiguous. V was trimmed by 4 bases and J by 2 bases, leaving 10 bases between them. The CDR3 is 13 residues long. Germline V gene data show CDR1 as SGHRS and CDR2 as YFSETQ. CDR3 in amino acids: CASSPLTAYEQYF. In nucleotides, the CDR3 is TGCGCCAGCAGCCCGTTAACGGCCTACGAGCAGTACTTC.

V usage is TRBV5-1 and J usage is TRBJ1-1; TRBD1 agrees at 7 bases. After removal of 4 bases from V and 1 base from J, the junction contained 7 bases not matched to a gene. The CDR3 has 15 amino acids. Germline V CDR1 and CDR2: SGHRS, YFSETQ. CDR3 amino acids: CASSGSGTENTEAFF. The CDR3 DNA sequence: TGCGCCAGCAGCGGGTCGGGGACAGAGAACACTGAAGCTTTCTTT.

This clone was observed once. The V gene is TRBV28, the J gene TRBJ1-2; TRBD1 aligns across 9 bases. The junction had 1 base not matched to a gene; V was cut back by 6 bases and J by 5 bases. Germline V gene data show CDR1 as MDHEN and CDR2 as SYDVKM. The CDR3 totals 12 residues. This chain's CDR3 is CASRTGGYGYTF. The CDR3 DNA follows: TGTGCCAGCAGGACAGGGGGGTATGGCTACACCTTC.

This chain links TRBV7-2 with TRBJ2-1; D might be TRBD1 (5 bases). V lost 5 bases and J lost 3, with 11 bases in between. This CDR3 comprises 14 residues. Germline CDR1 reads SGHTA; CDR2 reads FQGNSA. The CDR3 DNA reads TGTGCCAGCAGCCCAAACACAGGCTACAATGAGCAGTTCTTC. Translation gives CASSPNTGYNEQFF.

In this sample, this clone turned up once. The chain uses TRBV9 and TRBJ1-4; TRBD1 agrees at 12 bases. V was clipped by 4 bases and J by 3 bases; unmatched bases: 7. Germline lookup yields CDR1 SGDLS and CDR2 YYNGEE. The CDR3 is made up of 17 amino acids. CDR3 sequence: CASSSGTGGLANEKLFF. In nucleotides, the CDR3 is TGTGCCAGCAGCTCCGGGACAGGGGGCTTGGCTAATGAAAAACTGTTTTTT.

This chain's CDR3 is CASSLGEAQYF. CDR3 bases: TGTGCCAGCAGCTTGGGGGAGGCCCAGTACTTC. The chain has TRBV5-6 and TRBJ2-5; possible D gene TRBD2, 6 bases. Between the trimmed V and J ends, which lost 0 bases and 9 bases, there was a span of 6 bases. This CDR3 comprises 11 residues. Germline V lookup: CDR1 SGHDT, CDR2 YYEEEE.

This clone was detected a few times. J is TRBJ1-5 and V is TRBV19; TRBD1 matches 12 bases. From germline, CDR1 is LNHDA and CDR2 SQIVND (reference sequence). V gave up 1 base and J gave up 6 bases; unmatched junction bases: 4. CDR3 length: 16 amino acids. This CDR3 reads CASSIGDRGLRQPQHF. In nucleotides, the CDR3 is TGTGCCAGTAGTATAGGGGACAGGGGGCTTCGTCAGCCCCAGCATTTT.

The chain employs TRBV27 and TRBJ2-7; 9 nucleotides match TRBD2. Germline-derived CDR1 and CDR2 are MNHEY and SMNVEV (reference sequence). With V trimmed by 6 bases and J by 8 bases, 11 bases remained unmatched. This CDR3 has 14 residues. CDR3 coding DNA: TGTGCCAGCAGGAGCGGGGGGCACTCTAGCCAGCAGTACTTC. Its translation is CASRSGGHSSQQYF.

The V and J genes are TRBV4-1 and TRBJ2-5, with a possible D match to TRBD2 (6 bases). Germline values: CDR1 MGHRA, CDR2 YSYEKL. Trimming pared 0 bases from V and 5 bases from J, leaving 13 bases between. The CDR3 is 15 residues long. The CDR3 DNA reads TGCGCCAGCAGCCAAGACGCGGCGGGGAGGGAGACCCAGTACTTC. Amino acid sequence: CASSQDAAGRETQYF.

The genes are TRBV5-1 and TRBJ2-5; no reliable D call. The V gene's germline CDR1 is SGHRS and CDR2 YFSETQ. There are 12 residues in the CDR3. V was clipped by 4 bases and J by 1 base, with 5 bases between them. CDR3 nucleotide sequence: TGCGCCAGCAGCCTTTCCCAAGAGACCCAGTACTTC. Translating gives CASSLSQETQYF.

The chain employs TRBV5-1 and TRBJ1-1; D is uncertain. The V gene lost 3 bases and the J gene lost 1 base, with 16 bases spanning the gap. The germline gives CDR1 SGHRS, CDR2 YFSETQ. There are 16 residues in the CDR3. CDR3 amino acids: CASSSNPQTANTEAFF. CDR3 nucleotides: TGCGCCAGCAGCTCCAACCCTCAAACAGCGAACACTGAAGCTTTCTTT.

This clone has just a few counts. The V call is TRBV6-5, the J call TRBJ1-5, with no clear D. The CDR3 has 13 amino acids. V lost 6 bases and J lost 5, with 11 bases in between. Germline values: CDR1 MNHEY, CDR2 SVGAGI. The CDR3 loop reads CASRWSYDQPQHF. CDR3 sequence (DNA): TGTGCCAGCAGATGGAGTTATGATCAGCCCCAGCATTTT.

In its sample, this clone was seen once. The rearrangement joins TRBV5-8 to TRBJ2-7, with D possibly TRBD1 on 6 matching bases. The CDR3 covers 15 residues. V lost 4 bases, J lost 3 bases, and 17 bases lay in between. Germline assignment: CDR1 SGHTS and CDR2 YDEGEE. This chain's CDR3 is CASSLSPGTLYEQYF. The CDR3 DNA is TGTGCCAGCAGCCTCTCACCCGGGACACTCTACGAGCAGTACTTC.

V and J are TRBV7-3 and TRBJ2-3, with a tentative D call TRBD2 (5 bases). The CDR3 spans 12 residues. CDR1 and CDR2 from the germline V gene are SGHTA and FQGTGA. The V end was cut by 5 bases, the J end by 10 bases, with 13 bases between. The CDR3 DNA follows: TGTGCCAGCAGCCAAGGGTTAGCGCCGCAGTATTTT. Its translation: CASSQGLAPQYF.

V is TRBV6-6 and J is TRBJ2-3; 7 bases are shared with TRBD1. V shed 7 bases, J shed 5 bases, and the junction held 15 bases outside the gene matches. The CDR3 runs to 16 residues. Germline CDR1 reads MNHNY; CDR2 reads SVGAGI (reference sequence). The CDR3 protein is CASTNVGDSRRDTQYF. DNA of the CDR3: TGTGCCAGCACAAACGTAGGGGACAGTAGGCGAGATACGCAGTATTTT.

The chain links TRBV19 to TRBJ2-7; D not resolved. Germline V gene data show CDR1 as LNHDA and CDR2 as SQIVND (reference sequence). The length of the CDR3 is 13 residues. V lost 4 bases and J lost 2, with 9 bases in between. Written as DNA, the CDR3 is TGTGCCAGTAGTAGCGCCGTCCCCTACGAGCAGTACTTC. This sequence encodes CASSSAVPYEQYF.

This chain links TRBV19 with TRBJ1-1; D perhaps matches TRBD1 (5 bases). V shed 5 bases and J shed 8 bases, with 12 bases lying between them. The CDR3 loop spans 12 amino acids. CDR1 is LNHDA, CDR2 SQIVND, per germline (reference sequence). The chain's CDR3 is CASSWGQGEAFF. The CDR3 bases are TGTGCCAGTAGTTGGGGCCAGGGAGAAGCTTTCTTT.

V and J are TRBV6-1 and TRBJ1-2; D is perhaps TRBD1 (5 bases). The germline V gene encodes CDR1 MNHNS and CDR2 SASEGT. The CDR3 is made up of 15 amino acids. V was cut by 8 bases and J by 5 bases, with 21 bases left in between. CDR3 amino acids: CASALLKGIGYGYTF. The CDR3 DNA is TGTGCCAGCGCCCTCCTAAAGGGGATCGGTTATGGCTACACCTTC.

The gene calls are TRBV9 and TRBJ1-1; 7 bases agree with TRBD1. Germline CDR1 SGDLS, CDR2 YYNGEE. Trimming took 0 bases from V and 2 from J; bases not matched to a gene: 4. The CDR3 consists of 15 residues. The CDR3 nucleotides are TGTGCCAGCAGCGTAGTGTCAGGGGGTAACACTGAAGCTTTCTTT. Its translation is CASSVVSGGNTEAFF.

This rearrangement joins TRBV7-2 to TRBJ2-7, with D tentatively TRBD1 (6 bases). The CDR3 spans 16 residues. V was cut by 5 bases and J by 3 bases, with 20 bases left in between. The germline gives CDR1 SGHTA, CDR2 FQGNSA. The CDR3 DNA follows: TGTGCCAGCAGCCCTCCCCCCGGGACAACAGACTACGAGCAGTACTTC. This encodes CASSPPPGTTDYEQYF.

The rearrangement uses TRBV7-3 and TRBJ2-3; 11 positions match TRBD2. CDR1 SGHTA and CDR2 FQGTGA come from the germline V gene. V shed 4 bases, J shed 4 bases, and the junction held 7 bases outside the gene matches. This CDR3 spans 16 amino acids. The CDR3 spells CASSSTGLAAPDTQYF. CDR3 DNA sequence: TGTGCCAGCAGCTCAACGGGACTAGCGGCCCCAGATACGCAGTATTTT.

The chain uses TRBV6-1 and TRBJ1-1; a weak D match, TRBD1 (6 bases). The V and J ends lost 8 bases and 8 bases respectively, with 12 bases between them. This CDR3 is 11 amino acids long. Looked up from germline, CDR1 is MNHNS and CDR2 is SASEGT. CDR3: CASVPQGEAFF. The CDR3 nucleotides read TGTGCCAGCGTTCCCCAGGGGGAAGCTTTCTTT.

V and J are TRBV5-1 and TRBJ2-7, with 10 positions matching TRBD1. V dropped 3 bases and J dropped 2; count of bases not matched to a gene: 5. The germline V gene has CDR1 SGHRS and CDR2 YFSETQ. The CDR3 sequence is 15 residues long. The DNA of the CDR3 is TGCGCCAGCAGCTGGGGACAGGGGACTCCCTACGAGCAGTACTTC. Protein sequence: CASSWGQGTPYEQYF.

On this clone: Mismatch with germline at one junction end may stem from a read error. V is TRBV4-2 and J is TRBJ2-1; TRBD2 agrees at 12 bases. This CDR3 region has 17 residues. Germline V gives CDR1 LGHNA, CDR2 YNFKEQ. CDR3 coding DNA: TGTGCCAGCAGCAAAGATGGACTAGCGGGGTCATTCGGTGAGCAGTTCTTC. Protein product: CASSKDGLAGSFGEQFF.

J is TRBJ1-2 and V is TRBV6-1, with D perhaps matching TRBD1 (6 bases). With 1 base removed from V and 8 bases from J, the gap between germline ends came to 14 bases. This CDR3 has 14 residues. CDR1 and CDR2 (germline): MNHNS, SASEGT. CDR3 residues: CASSEGGGLRGYTF. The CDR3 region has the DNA TGTGCCAGCAGTGAAGGAGGGGGTTTGAGGGGCTACACCTTC.

CDR3 region: CASSLAGGGIDGYTF. The DNA of the CDR3 is TGCGCCAGCAGCTTGGCGGGGGGCGGTATTGATGGCTACACCTTC. This chain connects TRBV5-1 to TRBJ1-2, with D tentatively TRBD1 (6 bases). CDR1 is SGHRS, CDR2 YFSETQ, per germline. The CDR3 runs 15 residues. Trimming cost V 0 bases and J 6 bases, with 15 bases left between them.